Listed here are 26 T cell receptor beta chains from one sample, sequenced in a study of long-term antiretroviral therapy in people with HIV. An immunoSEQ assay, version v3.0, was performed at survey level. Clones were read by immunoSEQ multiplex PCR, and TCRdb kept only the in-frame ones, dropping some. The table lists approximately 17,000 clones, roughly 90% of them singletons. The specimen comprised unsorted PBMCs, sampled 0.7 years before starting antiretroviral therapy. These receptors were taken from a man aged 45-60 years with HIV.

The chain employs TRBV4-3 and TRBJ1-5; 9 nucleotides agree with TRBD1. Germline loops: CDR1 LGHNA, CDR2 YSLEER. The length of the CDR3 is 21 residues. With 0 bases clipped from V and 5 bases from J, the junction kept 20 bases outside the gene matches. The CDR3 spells CASSQELRRGQGDVGDQPQHF. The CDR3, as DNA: TGCGCCAGCAGCCAAGAATTGCGAAGGGGACAGGGTGATGTAGGTGATCAGCCCCAGCATTTT.

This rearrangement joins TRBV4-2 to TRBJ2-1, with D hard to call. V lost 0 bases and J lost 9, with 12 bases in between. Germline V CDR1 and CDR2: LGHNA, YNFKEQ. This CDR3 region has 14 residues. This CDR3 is CASSQDDRLGEQFF. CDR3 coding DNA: TGTGCCAGCAGCCAAGACGACCGGTTGGGTGAGCAGTTCTTC.

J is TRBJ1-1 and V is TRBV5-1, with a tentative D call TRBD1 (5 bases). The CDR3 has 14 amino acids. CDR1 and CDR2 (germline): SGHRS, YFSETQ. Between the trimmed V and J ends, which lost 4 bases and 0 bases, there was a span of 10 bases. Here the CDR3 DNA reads TGCGCCAGCAGCGACACCAGGGTGAACACTGAAGCTTTCTTT. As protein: CASSDTRVNTEAFF.

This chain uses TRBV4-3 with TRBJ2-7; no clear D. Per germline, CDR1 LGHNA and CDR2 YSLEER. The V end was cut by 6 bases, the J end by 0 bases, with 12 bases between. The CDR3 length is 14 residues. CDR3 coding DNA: TGCGCCAGCAGTAAAGGTATTTTCTCCTACGAGCAGTACTTC. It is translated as CASSKGIFSYEQYF.

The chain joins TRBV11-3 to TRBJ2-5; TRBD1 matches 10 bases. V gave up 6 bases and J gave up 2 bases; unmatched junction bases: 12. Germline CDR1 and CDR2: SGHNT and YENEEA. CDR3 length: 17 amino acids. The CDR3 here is CASSQTGGKTLQETQYF. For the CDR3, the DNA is TGTGCCAGCAGTCAGACAGGGGGCAAGACCCTTCAAGAGACCCAGTACTTC. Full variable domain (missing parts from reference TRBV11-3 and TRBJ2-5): EAGVVQSPRYKIIEKKQPVAFWCNPISGHNTLYWYLQNLGQGPELLIRYENEEAVDDSQLPKDRFSAERLKGVDSTLKIQPAELGDSAVYLCASSQTGGKTLQETQYFGPGTRLLVL.

The CDR3 nucleotides are TGTGCCAGCAGCTTGGGGGTTAATTACATGAACACTGAAGCTTTCTTT. Residues: CASSLGVNYMNTEAFF. J is TRBJ1-1 and V is TRBV5-4; the D is unclear. This CDR3 spans 16 amino acids. Germline CDR1 reads SGHNT; CDR2 reads YYREEE (reference sequence). With 0 bases removed from V and 0 bases from J, the gap between germline ends came to 12 bases.

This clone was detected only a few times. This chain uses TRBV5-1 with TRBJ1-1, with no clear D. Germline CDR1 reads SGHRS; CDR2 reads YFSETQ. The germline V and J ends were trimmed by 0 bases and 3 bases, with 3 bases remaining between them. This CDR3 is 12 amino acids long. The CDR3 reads CASSLGYTEAFF. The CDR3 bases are TGCGCCAGCAGCTTGGGATACACTGAAGCTTTCTTT.

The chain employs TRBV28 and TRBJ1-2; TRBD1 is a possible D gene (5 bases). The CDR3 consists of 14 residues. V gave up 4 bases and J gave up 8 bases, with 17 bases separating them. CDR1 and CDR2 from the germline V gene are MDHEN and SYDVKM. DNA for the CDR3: TGTGCCAGCAGTTGGGACCCCCCAAGTTGGGGCTACACCTTC. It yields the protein CASSWDPPSWGYTF.

The CDR3 DNA follows: TGTGCCACCTACACTGAAGCTTTCTTT. Amino acid sequence: CATYTEAFF. The J gene is TRBJ1-1, the V gene TRBV6-5; D uncertain. CDR3 length equals 9 residues. Germline V gives CDR1 MNHEY, CDR2 SVGAGI. With 10 bases removed from V and 3 bases from J, the gap between germline ends came to 3 bases.

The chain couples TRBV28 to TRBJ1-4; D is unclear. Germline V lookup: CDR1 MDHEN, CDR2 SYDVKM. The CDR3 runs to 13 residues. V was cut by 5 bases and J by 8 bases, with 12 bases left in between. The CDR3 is CASSTSFREKLFF. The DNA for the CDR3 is TGTGCCAGCAGTACTTCTTTTCGGGAAAAACTGTTTTTT.

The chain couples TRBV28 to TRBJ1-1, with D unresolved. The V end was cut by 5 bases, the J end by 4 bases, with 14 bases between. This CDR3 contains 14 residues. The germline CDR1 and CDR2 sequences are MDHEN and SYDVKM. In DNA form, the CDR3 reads TGTGCCAGCAGTCCTCCACGGCGTCTCACTGAAGCTTTCTTT. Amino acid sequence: CASSPPRRLTEAFF.

CDR3 coding DNA: TGTGCCAGCAGCCAGTTAACTACAGAGACCCAGTACTTC. It encodes CASSQLTTETQYF. V and J are TRBV14 and TRBJ2-5; D gene uncertain. The CDR3 is 13 residues long. The germline V gene encodes CDR1 SGHDN and CDR2 FVKESK. The V end lost 3 bases, the J end lost 4 bases, and 9 bases lay between the germline ends.

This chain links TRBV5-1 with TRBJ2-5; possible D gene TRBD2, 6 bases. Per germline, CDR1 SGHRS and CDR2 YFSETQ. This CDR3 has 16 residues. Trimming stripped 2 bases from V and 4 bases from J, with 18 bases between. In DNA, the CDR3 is TGCGCCAGCAGCTTCGGCCGACTTAGCGGAGGAGAGACCCAGTACTTC. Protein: CASSFGRLSGGETQYF.

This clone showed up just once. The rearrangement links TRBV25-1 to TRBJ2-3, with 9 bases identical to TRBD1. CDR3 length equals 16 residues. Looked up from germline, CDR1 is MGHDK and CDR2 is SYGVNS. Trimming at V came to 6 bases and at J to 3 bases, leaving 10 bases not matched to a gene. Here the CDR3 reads CASSERGDRVTDTQYF. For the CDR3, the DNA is TGTGCCAGCAGCGAACGTGGGGACAGGGTGACAGATACGCAGTATTTT.

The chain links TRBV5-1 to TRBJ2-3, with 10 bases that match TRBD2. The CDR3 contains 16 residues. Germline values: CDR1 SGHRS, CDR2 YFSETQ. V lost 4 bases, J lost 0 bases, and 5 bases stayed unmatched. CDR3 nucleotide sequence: TGCGCCAGCAGCCCGGGACTAGCGTCTAGCACAGATACGCAGTATTTT. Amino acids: CASSPGLASSTDTQYF. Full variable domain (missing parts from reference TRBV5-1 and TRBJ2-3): KAGVTQTPRYLIKTRGQQVTLSCSPISGHRSVSWYQQTPGQGLQFLFEYFSETQRNKGNFPGRFSGRQFSNSRSEMNVSTLELGDSALYLCASSPGLASSTDTQYFGPGTRLTVL.

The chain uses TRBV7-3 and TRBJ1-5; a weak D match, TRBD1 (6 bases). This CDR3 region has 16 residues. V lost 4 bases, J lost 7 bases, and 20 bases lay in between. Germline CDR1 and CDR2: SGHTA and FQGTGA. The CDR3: CASSYPQGSRGQPQHF. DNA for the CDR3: TGTGCCAGCAGCTACCCACAGGGAAGCCGGGGACAGCCCCAGCATTTT.

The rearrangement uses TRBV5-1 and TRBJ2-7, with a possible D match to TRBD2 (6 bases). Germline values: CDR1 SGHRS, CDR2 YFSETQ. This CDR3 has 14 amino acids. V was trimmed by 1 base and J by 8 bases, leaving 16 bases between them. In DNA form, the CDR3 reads TGCGCCAGCAGCTTGAATTTTTTGGCGGGAAAGCAGTACTTC. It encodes CASSLNFLAGKQYF.

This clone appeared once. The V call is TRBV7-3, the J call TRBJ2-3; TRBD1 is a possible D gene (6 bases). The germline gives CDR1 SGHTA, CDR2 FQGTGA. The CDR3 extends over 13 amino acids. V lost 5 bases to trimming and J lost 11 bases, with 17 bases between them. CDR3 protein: CASSLGTLYGQYF. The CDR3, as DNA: TGTGCCAGCAGCCTCGGGACACTTTATGGGCAGTATTTT.

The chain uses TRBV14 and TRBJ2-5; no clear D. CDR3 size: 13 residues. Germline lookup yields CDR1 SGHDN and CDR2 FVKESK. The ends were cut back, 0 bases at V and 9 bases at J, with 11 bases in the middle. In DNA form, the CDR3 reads TGTGCCAGCAGCCAAGATCTCCTGGCGTCCCAGTACTTC. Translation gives CASSQDLLASQYF.

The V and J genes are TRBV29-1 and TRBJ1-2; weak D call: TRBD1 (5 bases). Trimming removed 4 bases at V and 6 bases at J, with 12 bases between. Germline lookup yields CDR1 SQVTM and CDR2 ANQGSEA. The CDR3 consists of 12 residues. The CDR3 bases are TGCAGCGTTGGTGGGGGAGTGGATGGCTACACCTTC. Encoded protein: CSVGGGVDGYTF.

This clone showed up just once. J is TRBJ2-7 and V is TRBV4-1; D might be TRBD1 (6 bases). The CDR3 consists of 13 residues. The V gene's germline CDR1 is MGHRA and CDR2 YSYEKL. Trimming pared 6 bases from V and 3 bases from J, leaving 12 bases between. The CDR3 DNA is TGCGCCAGCAGTCCGGGACACCTCTACGAGCAGTACTTC. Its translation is CASSPGHLYEQYF.

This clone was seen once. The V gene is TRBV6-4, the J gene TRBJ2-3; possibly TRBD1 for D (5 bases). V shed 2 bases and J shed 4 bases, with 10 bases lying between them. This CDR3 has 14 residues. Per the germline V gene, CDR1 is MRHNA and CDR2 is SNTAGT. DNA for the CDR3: TGTGCCAGCAGTGACAAGGGGCTCCCAGATACGCAGTATTTT. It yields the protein CASSDKGLPDTQYF.

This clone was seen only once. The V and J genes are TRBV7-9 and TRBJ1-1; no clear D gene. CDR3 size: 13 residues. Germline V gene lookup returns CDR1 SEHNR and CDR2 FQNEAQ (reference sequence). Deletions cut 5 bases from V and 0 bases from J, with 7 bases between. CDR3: CASSQPMNTEAFF. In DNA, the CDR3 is TGTGCCAGCAGCCAACCGATGAACACTGAAGCTTTCTTT.

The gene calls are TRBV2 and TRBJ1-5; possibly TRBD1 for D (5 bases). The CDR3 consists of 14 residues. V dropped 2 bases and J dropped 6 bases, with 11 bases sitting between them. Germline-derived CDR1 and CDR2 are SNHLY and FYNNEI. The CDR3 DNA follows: TGTGCCAGCAGTGAATTAGGGGTGGGTCAGCCCCAGCATTTT. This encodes CASSELGVGQPQHF. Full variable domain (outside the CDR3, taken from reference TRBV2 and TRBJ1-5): EPEVTQTPSHQVTQMGQEVILRCVPISNHLYFYWYRQILGQKVEFLVSFYNNEISEKSEIFDDQFSVERPDGSNFTLKIRSTKLEDSAMYFCASSELGVGQPQHFGDGTRLSIL.

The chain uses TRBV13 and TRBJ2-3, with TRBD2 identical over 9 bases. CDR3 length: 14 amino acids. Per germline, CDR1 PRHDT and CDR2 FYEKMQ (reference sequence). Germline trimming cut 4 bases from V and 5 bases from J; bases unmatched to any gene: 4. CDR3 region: CASSSGLAEDTQYF. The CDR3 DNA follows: TGTGCCAGCAGCTCGGGACTAGCTGAAGATACGCAGTATTTT.

CDR3 loop: CASSPPSEATNEKLFF. The CDR3 nucleotides are TGTGCCAGCTCACCACCTTCCGAGGCAACTAATGAAAAACTGTTTTTT. The V call is TRBV18, the J call TRBJ1-4; D is undetermined. This CDR3 is 16 amino acids long. Germline V lookup: CDR1 KGHSH, CDR2 LQKENI. The V end was cut by 0 bases, the J end by 0 bases, with 8 bases between.